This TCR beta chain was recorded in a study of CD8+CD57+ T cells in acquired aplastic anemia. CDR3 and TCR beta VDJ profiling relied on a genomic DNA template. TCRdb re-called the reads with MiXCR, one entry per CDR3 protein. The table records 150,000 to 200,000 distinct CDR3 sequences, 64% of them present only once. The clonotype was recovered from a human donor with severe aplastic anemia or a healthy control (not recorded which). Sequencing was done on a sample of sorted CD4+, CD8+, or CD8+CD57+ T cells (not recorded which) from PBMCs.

The CDR3 DNA is TGCAGTGCTAGAGCAGGACTAGCGGCCCGGAGCTCCTACGAGCAGTACTTC. Its translation is CSARAGLAARSSYEQYF. The chain joins TRBV20-1 to TRBJ2-7, with TRBD2 identical over 10 bases. The V segment lost 1 base and the J segment 0 bases; nucleotides outside the gene matches: 9. Per germline, CDR1 DFQATT and CDR2 SNEGSKA (reference sequence). The CDR3 spans 17 residues.